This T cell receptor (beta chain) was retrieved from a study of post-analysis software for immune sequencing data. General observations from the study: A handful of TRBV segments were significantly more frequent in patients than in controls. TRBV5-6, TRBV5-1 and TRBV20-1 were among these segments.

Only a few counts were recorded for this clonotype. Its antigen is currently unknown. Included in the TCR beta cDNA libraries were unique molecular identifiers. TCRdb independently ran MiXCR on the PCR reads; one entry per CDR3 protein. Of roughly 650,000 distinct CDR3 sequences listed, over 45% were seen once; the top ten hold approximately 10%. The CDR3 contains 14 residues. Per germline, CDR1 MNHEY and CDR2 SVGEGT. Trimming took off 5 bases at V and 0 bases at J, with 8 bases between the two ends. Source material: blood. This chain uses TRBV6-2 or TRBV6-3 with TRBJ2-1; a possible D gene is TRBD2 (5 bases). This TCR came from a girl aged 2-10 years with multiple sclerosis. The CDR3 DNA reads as TGTGCCAGCAGTCGGGAAAGCTCCTACAATGAGCAGTTCTTC. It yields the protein CASSRESSYNEQFF.